The present T cell receptor beta chain was sequenced within a study of regulatory T cells in long-lasting Graves disease. Germline assignment: CDR1 SEHNR and CDR2 FQNEAQ (reference sequence). The junction had 8 bases not matched to a gene; V was cut back by 6 bases and J by 5 bases. The CDR3 loop spans 14 amino acids. Assembly of TCR beta libraries relied on iRepertoire HTBI primers together with Arm-PCR of CDR3 regions. TCRdb reanalysed the multiplex PCR reads using MiXCR and keeps one entry per CDR3 protein. The repertoire holds about 620,000 distinct CDR3 sequences, with less than 20% as singletons. Documented time point: newly diagnosed GD, antithyroid drugs for less than 3 months. Construction of the TCR library relied on RNA isolated from PBMCs. This sample was shared with a second study, whose subject was T cells in Graves' hyperthyroidism and ophthalmopathy. That paper notes: The HTBI primer set served for first-round RT-PCR of the TCR CDR3.

This chain links TRBV7-9 with TRBJ1-2; TRBD1 aligns across 8 bases. Sequenced here: peripheral blood mononuclear cells (PBMCs), sampled at new diagnosis, from a patient treated with antithyroid drugs. The receptor was isolated from a woman aged 30 to 39 with Graves disease. The CDR3 nucleotides are TGTGCCAGCAGTTCTACCAGGGGGCTTTATGGCTACACCTTC. It translates to CASSSTRGLYGYTF. The full variable domain, its missing parts supplied by reference TRBV7-9 and TRBJ1-2, is DTGVSQNPRHKITKRGQNVTFRCDPISEHNRLYWYRQTLGQGPEFLTYFQNEAQLEKSRLLSDRFSAERPKGSFSTLEIQRTEQGDSAMYLCASSSTRGLYGYTFGSGTRLTVV.